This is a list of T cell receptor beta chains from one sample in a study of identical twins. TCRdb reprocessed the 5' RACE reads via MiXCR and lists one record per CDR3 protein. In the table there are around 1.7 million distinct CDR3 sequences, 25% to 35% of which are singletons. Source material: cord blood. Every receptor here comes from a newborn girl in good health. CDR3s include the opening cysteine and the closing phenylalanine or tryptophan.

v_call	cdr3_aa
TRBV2	CASSEFWREVGNEQYF
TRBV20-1	CSAPGGGSYEQYF
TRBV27	CASSLWGTDPNTEAFF
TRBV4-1	CASSPRSPTPNGYTF
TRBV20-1	CSARQLRGAHNEQFF
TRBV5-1	CASSTRDRLNTEAFF
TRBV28	CASTGGVNNYGYTF
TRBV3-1	CASSQGQGQYF
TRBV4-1	CASSQGGRTDTQYF
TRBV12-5	CASGLGMTGNQETQYF
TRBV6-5	CASSYSAGNEQFF
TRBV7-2	CASSLVPRALSTDTQYF
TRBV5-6	CASRNQGSTYGYTF